The clone carrying this T cell receptor (beta chain) showed up just a few times. This CDR3 contains 16 residues. After removal of 7 bases from V and 5 bases from J, the junction contained 9 bases not matched to a gene. The germline gives CDR1 MNHNS, CDR2 SASEGT. Library construction for TCR beta used iRepertoire HTBI primers and Arm-PCR of CDR3 regions. MiXCR, applied by TCRdb to the multiplex PCR reads, yields one record per CDR3 protein. The table shows around 480,000 distinct CDR3 sequences, with about 16% occurring only once. The data originate from a study of regulatory T cells in long-lasting Graves disease. Time point meaning: newly diagnosed GD, antithyroid drugs for less than 3 months. From PBMCs, RNA was extracted and then used to make the TCR library. A blood draw put around 9.3 milliliters of peripheral blood into EDTA tubes. This sample was also put to use in a study of T cells in Graves' hyperthyroidism and ophthalmopathy. From that second work: Most clonotypes expanded in thyroid above 0.001 were likewise present in blood.

The rearrangement uses TRBV6-1 and TRBJ2-3; 13 bases agree with TRBD2. The input for sequencing was peripheral blood mononuclear cells (PBMCs), taken at new diagnosis, from a patient treated with antithyroid drugs. The sequence came from a woman aged 35-65 years with Graves disease. The CDR3 region has the DNA TGTGCCAGCATCCCAGCACTAGCGGGGGGGCTAGATACGCAGTATTTT. This translates into CASIPALAGGLDTQYF.